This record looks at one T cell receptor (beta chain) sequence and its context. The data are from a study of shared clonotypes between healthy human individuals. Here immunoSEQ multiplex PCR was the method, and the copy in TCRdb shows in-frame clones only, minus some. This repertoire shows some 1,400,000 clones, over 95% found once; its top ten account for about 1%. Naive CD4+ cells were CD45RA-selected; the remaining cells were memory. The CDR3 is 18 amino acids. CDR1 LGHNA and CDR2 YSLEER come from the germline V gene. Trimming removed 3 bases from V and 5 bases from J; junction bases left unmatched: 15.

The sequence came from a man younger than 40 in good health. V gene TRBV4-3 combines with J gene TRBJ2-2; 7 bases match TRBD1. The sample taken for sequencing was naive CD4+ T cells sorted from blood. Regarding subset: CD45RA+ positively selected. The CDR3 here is CASSHLTGRWAETGELFF. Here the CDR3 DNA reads TGCGCCAGCAGCCACTTGACAGGGCGTTGGGCGGAAACCGGGGAGCTGTTTTTT.